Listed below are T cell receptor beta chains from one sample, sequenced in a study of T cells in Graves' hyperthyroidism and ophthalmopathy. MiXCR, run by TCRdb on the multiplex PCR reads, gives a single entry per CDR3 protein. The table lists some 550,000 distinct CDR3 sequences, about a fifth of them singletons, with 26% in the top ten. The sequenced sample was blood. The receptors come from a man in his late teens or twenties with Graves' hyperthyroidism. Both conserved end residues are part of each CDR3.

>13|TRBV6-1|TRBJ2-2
CASTQVRLKELFF
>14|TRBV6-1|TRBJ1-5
CASSGQGTHMPQHF
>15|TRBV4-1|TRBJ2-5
CASSQAATYQETQYF
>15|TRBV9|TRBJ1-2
CASSAARDRGLGYTF
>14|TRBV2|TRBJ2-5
CASSVGRRDETQYF
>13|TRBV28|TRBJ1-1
CASRTGINTEAFF
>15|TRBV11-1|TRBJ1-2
CASRGDKFANYGYTF
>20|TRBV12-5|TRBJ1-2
CASGLVSRADSIQVQNGYTF
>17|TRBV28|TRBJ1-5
CASSFFRTGETTGAQHF
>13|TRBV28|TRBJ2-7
CASSLQQLYEQYF
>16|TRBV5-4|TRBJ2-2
CASSLPSGGNTGELFF
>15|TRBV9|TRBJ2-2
CASSVTGANTGELFF
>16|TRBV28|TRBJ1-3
CASTPRRLYSGNTIYF
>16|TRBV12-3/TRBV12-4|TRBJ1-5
CASSLEQPGPNQPQHF
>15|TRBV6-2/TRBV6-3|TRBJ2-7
CASSPRTSGVYEQYF
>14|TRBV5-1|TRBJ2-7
CASSRGTSGYEQYF
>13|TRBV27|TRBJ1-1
CASSTRYATGAFF
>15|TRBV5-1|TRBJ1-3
CASSLGPWPGNTIYF
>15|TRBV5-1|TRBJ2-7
CASRGPGQGPYEQYF
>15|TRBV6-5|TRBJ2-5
CASSSMRGGVETQYF
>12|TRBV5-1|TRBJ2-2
CASRGTSEELFF
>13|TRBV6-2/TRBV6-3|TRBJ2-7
CASRSSDGYEQYF
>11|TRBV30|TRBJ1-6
CAWSVDSPLHF
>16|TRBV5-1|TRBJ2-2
CASSLGGTANTGELFF
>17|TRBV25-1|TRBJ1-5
CASSLLLSPYSNQPQHF
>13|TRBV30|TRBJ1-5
CAWSRSGDQPQHF
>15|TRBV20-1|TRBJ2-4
CSARAPSLAKNIQYF
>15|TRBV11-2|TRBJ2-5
CASSLLGLAKETQYF
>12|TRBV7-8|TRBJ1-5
CATQQGNQPQHF
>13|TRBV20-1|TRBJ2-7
CSASRDNSHEQYF
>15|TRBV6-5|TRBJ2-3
CASSYSIARSGAQYF
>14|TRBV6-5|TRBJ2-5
CASSYSQGRETRYF
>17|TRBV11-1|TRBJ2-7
CASSFSALAGGSYEQYF
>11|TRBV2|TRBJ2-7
CASSYDSEQYF
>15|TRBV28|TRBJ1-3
CASSSGGVSGNTIYF
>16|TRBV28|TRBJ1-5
CASSPTLGAGNQPQHF
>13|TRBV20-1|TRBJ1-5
CSAPHRSNQPQHF
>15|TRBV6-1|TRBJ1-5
CASKNRANKNQPQHF
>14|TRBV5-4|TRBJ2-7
CASSLKDGTYEQYF
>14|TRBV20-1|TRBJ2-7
CSAGAPGQDYEQYF
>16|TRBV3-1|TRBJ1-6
CASSQDYPPYNSPLHF
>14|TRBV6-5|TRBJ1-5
CASSYVRGGQPQHF
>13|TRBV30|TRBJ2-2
CAYRSGLGGELFF
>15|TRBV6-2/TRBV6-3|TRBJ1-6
CASTSGSSYNSPLHF
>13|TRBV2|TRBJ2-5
CASIPGLEETQYF
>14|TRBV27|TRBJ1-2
CASSRQQGNYGYTF
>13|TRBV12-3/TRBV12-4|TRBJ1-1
CASSSGGAVEAFF
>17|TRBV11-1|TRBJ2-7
CASSLGGTSGIVYEQYF
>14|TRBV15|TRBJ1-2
CATSSRAAGQGYTF
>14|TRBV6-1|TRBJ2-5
CASSELAAQETQYF
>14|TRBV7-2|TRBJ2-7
CASSAYRGNYEQYF
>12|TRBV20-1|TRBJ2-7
CSARPTGYEQYF
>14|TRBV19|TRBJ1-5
CATARSVSNQPQHF
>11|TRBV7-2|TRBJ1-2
CASSPREGYTF
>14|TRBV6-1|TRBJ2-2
CASRGDSYTGGLFF
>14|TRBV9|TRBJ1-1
CASSVGGMNTEAFF
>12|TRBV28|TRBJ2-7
CASSLELSEQYF